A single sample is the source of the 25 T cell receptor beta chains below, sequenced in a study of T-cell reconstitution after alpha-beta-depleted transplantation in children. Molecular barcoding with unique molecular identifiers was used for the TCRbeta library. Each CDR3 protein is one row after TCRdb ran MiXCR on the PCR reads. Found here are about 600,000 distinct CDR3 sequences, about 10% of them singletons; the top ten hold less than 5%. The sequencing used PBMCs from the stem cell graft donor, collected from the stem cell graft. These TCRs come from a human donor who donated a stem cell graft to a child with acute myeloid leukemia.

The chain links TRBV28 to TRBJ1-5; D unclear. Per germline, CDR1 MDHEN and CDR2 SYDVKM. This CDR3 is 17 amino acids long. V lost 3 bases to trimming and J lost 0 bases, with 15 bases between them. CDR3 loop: CASSFPVDGYSNQPQHF. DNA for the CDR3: TGTGCCAGCAGTTTCCCCGTTGACGGTTATAGCAATCAGCCCCAGCATTTT. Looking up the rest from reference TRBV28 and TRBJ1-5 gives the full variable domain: DVKVTQSSRYLVKRTGEKVFLECVQDMDHENMFWYRQDPGLGLRLIYFSYDVKMKEKGDIPEGYSVSREKKERFSLILESASTNQTSMYLCASSFPVDGYSNQPQHFGDGTRLSIL.

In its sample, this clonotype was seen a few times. In nucleotides, the CDR3 is TGTGGCGGGGGGGGCATTAGCTACGAGCAGTACTTC. This gives the protein CGGGGISYEQYF. The chain combines TRBV19 with TRBJ2-7, with 9 bases that match TRBD2. This CDR3 is 12 amino acids long. Germline CDR1 reads LNHDA; CDR2 reads SQIVND (reference sequence).

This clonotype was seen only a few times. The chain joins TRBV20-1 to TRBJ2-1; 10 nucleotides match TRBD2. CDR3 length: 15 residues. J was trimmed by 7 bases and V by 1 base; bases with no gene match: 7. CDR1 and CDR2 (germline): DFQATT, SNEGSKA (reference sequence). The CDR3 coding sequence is TGCAGTGCTAGAGGACTAGCGGGCAATTGGAATGAGCAGTTCTTC. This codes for CSARGLAGNWNEQFF.

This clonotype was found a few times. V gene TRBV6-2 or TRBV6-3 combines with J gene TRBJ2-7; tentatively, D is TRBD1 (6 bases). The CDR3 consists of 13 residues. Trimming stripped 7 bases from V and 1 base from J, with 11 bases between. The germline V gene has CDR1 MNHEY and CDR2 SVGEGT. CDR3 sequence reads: CASKGDTSYEQYF. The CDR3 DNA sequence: TGTGCCAGCAAGGGGGACACTTCCTACGAGCAGTACTTC.

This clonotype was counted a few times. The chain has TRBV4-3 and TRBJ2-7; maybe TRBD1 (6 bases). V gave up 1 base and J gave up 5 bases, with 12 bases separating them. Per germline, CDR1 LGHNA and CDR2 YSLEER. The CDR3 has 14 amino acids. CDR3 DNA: TGCGCCAGCAGCCAAGCGACAGGTATCAACGAGCAGTACTTC. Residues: CASSQATGINEQYF.

CDR3 DNA sequence: TGCAGTGCTACCCCCTTAGGCAGGGGACTCGAGCAGTACTTC. Protein: CSATPLGRGLEQYF. The rearrangement uses TRBV20-1 and TRBJ2-7, with D perhaps TRBD1 or TRBD2 (6 bases each). Per the germline V gene, CDR1 is DFQATT and CDR2 is SNEGSKA (reference sequence). The V end was cut by 4 bases, the J end by 6 bases, with 19 bases between. This CDR3 region has 14 residues.

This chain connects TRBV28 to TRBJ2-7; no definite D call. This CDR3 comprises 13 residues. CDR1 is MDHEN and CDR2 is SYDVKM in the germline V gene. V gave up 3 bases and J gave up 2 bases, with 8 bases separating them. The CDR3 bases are TGTGCCAGCAGTTTTTCAGTAGCCTACGAGCAGTACTTC. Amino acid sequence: CASSFSVAYEQYF.

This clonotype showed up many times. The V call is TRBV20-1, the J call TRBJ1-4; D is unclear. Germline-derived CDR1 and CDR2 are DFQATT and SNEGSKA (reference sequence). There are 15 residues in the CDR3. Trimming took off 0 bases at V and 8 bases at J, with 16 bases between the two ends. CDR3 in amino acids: CSARDEGTVGEKLFF. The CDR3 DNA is TGCAGTGCTAGAGACGAGGGAACAGTTGGGGAAAAACTGTTTTTT.

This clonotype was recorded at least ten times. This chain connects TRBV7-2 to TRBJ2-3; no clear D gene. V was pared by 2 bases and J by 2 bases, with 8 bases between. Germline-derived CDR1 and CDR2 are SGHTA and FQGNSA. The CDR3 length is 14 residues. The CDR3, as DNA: TGTGCCAGCAGCTTAATGTTCTTCACAGATACGCAGTATTTT. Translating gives CASSLMFFTDTQYF.

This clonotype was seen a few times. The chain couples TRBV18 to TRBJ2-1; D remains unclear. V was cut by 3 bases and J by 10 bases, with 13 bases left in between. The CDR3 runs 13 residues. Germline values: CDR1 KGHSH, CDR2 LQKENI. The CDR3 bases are TGTGCCAGCTCACCCGAGGTCGCAGGAGAGCAGTTCTTC. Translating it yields CASSPEVAGEQFF.

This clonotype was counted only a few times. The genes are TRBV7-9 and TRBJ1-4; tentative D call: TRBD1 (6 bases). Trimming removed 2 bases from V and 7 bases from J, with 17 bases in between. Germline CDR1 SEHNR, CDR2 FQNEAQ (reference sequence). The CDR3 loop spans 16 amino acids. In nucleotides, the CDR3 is TGTGCCAGCAGCTTAACCCGGACAGTCTCGGGTGAAAAACTGTTTTTT. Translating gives CASSLTRTVSGEKLFF.

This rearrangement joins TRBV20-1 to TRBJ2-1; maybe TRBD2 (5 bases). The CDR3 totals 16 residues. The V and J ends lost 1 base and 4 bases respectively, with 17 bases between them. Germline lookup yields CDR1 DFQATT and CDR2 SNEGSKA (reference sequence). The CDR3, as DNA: TGCAGTGCTAGAGTAGACGGGGTAGGGATTTACAATGAGCAGTTCTTC. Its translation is CSARVDGVGIYNEQFF.

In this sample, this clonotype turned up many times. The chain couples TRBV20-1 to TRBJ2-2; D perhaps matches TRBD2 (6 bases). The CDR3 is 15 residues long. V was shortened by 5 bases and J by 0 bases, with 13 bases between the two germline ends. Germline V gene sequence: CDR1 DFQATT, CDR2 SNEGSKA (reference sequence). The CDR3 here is CSAPTSGSNTGELFF. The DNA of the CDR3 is TGCAGTGCTCCCACGAGCGGGTCGAACACCGGGGAGCTGTTTTTT.

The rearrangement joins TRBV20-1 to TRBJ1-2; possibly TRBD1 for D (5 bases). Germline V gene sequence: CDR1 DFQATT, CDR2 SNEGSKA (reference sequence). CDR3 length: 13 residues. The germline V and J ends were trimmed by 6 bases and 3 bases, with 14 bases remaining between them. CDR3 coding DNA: TGCAGTGCCACCCCGCAGGGTTACTATGGCTACACCTTC. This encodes CSATPQGYYGYTF.

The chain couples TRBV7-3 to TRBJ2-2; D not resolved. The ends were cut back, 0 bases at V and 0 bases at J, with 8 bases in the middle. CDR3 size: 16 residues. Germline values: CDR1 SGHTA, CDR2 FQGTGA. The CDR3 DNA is TGTGCCAGCAGCTTAACAGCGCCCGCGAACACCGGGGAGCTGTTTTTT. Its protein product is CASSLTAPANTGELFF. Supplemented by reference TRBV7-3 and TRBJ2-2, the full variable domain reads GAGVSQTPSNKVTEKGKYVELRCDPISGHTALYWYRQSLGQGPEFLIYFQGTGAADDSGLPNDRFFAVRPEGSVSTLKIQRTERGDSAVYLCASSLTAPANTGELFFGEGSRLTVL.

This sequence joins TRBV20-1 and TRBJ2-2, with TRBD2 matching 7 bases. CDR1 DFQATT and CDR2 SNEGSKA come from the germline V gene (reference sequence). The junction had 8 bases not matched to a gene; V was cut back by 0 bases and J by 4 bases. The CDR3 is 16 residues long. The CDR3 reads CSARDTGLPTTGELFF. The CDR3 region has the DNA TGCAGTGCTAGAGATACGGGACTACCAACCACCGGGGAGCTGTTTTTT.

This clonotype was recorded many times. For the CDR3, the DNA is TGTGCCTGGTTAAACGGTTACGAGCAGTACTTC. Translation gives CAWLNGYEQYF. This sequence joins TRBV30 and TRBJ2-7; D remains ambiguous. This CDR3 has 11 residues. The germline V gene has CDR1 GTSNPN and CDR2 SVGIG (reference sequence). Deletions cut 5 bases from V and 4 bases from J, with 9 bases between.

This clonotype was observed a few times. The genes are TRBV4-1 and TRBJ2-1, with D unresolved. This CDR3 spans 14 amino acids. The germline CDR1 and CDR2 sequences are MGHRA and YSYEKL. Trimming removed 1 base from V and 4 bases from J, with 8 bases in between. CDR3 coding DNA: TGCGCCAGCAGCCAAGCGACCGAATACAATGAGCAGTTCTTC. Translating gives CASSQATEYNEQFF.

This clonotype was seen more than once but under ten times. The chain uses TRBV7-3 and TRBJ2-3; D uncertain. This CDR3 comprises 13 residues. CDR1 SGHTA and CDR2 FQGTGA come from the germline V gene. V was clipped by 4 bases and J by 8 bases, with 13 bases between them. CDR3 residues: CASSSSSIPTQYF. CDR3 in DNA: TGTGCCAGCAGCTCCTCTTCCATCCCTACGCAGTATTTT.

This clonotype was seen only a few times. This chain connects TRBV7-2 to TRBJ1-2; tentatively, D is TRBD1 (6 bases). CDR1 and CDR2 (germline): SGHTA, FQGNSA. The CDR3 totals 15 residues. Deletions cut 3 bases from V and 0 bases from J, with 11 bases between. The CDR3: CASSLLGGSNYGYTF. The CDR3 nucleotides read TGTGCCAGCAGCTTGTTAGGGGGGTCTAACTATGGCTACACCTTC.

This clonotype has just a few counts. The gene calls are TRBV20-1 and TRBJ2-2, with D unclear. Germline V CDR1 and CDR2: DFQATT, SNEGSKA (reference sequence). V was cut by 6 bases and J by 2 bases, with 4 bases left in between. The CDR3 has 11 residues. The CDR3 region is CSAHNTGELFF. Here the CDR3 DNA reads TGCAGTGCCCATAACACCGGGGAGCTGTTTTTT.

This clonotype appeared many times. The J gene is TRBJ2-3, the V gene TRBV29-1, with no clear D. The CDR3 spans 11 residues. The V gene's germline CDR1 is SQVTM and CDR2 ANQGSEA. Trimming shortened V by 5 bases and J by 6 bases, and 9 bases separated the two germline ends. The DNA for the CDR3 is TGCAGCGTTCAGCTCGCCGATACGCAGTATTTT. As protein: CSVQLADTQYF.

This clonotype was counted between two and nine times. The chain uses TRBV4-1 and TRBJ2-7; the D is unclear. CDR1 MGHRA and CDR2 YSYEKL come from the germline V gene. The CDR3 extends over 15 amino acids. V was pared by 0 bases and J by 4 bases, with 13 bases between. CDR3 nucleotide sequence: TGCGCCAGCAGCCAAGATCTCGCCTCCTGGTACGAGCAGTACTTC. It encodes CASSQDLASWYEQYF.

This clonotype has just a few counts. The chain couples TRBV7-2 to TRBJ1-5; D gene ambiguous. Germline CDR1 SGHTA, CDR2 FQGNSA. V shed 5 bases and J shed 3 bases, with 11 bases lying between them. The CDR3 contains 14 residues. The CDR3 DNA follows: TGTGCCAGCAGCCACGACCCTAACAATCAGCCCCAGCATTTT. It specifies CASSHDPNNQPQHF.

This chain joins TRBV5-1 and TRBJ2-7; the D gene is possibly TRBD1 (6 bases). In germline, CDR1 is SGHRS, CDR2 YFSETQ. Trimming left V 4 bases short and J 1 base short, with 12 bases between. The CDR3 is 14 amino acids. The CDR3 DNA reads TGCGCCAGCAGCAACGAGGGGGTGTCCTACGAGCAGTACTTC. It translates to CASSNEGVSYEQYF.